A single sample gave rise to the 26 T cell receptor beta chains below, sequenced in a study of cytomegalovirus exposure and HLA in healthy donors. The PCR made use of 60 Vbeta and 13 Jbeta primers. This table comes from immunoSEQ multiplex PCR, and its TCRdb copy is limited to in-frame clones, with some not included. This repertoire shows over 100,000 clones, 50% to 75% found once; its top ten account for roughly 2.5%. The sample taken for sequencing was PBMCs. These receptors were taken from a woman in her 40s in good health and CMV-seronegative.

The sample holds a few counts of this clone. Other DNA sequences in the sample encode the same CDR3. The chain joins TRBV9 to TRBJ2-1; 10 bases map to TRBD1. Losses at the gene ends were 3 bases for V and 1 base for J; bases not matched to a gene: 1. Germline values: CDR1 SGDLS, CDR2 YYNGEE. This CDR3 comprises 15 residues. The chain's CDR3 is CASSAGQGSYNEQFF. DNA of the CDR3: TGTGCCAGCAGCGCGGGACAGGGGTCCTACAATGAGCAGTTCTTC.

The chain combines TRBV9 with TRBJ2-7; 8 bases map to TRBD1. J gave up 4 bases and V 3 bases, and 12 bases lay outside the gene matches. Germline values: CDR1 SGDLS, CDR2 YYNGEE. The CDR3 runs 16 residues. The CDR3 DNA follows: TGTGCCAGCAGCGAGACAGGGGCATTTTACGGGTACGAGCAGTACTTC. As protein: CASSETGAFYGYEQYF.

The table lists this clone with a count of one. CDR3 region: CASSQAYHRSRTDTQYF. The DNA of the CDR3 is TGCGCCAGCAGCCAAGCGTATCACAGGAGTCGCACAGATACGCAGTATTTT. J is TRBJ2-3 and V is TRBV4-1; a possible D gene is TRBD1 (5 bases). Germline assignment: CDR1 MGHRA and CDR2 YSYEKL. V was shortened by 1 base and J by 1 base, with 15 bases between the two germline ends. CDR3 length: 17 residues.

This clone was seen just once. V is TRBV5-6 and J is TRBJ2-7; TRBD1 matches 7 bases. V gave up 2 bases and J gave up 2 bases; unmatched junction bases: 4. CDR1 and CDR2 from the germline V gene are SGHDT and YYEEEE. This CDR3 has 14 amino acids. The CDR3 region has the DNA TGTGCCAGCAGCTTTAGGGACAGACCCTACGAGCAGTACTTC. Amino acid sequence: CASSFRDRPYEQYF.

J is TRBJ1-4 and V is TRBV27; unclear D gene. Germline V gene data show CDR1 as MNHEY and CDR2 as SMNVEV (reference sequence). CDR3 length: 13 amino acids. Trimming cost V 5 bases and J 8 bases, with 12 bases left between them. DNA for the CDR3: TGTGCCAGCAGTACCGGGAGAGTGGAAAAACTGTTTTTT. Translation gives CASSTGRVEKLFF.

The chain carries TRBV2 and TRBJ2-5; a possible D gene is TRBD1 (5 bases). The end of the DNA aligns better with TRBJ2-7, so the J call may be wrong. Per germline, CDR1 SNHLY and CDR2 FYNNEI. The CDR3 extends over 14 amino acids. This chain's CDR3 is CASGWTFLSYEQYF. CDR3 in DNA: TGTGCCAGCGGCTGGACATTTCTCTCCTACGAGCAGTACTTC.

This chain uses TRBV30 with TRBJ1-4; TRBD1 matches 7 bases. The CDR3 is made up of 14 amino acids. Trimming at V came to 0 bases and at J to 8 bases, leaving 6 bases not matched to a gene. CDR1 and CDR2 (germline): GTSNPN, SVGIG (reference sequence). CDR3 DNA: TGTGCCTGGAGTGTAGGGGGCGGGGAAGAAAAACTGTTTTTT. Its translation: CAWSVGGGEEKLFF.

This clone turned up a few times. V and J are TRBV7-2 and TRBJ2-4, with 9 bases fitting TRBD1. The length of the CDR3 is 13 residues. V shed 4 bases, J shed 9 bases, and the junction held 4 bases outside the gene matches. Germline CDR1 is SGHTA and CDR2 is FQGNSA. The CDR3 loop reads CASSSTGGSIQYF. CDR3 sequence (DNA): TGTGCCAGCAGCTCGACAGGGGGGAGCATTCAGTACTTC.

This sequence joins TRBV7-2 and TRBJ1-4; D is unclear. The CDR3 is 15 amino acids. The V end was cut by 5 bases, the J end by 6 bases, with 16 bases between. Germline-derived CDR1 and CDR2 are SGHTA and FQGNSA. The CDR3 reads CASSPDIASYEKLFF. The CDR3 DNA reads TGTGCCAGCAGCCCCGACATCGCGAGTTATGAAAAACTGTTTTTT.

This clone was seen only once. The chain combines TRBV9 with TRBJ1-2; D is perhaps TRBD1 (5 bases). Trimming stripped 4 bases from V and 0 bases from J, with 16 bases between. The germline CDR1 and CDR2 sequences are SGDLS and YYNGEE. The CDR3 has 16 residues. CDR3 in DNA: TGTGCCAGCAGCAATCCCCGGGGGTCTACTAACTATGGCTACACCTTC. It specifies CASSNPRGSTNYGYTF.

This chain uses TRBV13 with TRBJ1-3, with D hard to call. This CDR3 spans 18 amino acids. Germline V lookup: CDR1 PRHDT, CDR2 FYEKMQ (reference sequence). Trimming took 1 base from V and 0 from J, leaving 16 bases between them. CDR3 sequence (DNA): TGTGCCAGCAGCTTAGCGGGAGCGGCTATTCACTCTGGAAACACCATATATTTT. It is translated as CASSLAGAAIHSGNTIYF.

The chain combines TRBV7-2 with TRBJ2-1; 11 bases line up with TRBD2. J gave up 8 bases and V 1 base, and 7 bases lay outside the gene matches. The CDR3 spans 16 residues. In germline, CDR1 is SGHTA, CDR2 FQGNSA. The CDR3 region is CASSLGVLAGGYEQFF. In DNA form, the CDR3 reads TGTGCCAGCAGCTTAGGCGTTCTAGCGGGGGGCTATGAGCAGTTCTTC.

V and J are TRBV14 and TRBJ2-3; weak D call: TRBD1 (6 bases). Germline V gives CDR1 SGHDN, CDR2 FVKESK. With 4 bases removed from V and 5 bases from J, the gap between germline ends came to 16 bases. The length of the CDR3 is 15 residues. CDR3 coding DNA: TGTGCCAGCAGCCTCTACAGGGTGGGAGTAGATACGCAGTATTTT. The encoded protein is CASSLYRVGVDTQYF.

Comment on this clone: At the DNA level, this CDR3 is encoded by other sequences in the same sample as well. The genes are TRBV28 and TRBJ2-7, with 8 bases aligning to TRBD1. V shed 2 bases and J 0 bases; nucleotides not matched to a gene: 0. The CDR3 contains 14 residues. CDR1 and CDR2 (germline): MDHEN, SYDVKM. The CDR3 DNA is TGTGCCAGCAGTTTAACAGGGGGCTCCTACGAGCAGTACTTC. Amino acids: CASSLTGGSYEQYF.

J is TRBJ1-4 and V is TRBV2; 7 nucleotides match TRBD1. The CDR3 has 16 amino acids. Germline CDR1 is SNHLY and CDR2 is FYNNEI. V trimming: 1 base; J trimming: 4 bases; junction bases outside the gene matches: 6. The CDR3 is CASSEGIGGGNEKLFF. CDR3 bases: TGTGCCAGCAGTGAAGGGATAGGGGGCGGTAATGAAAAACTGTTTTTT.

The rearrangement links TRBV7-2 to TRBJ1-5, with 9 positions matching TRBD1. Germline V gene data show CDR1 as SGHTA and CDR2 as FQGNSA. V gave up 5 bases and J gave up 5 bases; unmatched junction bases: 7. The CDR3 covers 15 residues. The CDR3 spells CASSRSRDRDQPQHF. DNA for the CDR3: TGTGCCAGCAGCAGAAGCCGGGACAGGGATCAGCCCCAGCATTTT.

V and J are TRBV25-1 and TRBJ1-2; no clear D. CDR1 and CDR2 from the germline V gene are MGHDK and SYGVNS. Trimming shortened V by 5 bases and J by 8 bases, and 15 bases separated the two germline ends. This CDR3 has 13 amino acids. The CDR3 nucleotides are TGTGCCAGCAGTAGAGAGACGGGAATGGGCTACACCTTC. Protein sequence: CASSRETGMGYTF.

CDR3 loop: CASSPTGDYTEAFF. In nucleotides, the CDR3 is TGTGCCAGCAGTCCAACAGGGGACTACACTGAAGCTTTCTTT. V and J are TRBV2 and TRBJ1-1; TRBD1 agrees at 7 bases. The CDR3 has 14 residues. With 5 bases clipped from V and 3 bases from J, the junction kept 6 bases outside the gene matches. CDR1 and CDR2 (germline): SNHLY, FYNNEI.

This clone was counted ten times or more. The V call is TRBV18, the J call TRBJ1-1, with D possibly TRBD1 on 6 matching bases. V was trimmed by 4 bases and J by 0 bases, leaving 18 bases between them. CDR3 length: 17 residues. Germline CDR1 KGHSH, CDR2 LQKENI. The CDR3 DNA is TGTGCCAGCTCACAACAAGGGGGTTTTGGAATGAACACTGAAGCTTTCTTT. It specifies CASSQQGGFGMNTEAFF.

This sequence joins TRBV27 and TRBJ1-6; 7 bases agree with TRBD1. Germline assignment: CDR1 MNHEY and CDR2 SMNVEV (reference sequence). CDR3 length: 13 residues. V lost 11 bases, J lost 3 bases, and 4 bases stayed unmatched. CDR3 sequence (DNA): TGTGCCTCAGGGGGTATCTATAATTCACCCCTCCACTTT. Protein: CASGGIYNSPLHF.

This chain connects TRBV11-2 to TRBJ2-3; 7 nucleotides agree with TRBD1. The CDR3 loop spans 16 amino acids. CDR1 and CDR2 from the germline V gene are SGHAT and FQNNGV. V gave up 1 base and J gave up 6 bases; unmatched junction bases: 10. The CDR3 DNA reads TGTGCCAGCAGCTTAGCCTCGGGACAGAATTACGATACGCAGTATTTT. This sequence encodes CASSLASGQNYDTQYF.

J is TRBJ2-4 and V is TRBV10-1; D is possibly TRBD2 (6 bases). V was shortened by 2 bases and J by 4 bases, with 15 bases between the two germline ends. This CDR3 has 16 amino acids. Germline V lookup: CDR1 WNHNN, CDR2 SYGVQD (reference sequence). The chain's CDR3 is CASSEEVAEPKNIQYF. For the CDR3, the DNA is TGCGCCAGCAGTGAGGAAGTAGCGGAACCTAAAAACATTCAGTACTTC.

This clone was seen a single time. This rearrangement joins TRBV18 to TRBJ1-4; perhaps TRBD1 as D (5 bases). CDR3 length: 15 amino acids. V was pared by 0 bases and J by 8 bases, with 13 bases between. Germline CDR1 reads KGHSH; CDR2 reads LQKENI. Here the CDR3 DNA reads TGTGCCAGCTCACCACCGAACATAAGGGGAGAAAAACTGTTTTTT. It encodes CASSPPNIRGEKLFF.

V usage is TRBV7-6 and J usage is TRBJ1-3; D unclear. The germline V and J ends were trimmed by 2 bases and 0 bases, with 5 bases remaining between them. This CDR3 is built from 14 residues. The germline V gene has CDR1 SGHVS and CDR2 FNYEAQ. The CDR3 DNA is TGTGCCAGCAGCTTAACAGACTCTGGAAACACCATATATTTT. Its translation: CASSLTDSGNTIYF.

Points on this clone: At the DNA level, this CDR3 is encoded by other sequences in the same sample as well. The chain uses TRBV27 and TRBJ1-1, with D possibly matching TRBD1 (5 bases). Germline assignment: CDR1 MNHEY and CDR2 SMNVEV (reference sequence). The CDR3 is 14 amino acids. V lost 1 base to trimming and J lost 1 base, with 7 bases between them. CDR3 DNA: TGTGCCAGCAGTTTATTAGGGGCGAACACTGAAGCTTTCTTT. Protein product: CASSLLGANTEAFF.

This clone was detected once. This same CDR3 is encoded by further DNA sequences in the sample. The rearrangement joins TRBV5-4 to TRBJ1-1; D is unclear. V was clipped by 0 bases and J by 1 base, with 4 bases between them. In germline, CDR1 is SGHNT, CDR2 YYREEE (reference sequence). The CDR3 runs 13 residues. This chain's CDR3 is CASSLAGNTEAFF. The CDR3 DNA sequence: TGTGCCAGCAGCTTGGCCGGGAACACTGAAGCTTTCTTT.